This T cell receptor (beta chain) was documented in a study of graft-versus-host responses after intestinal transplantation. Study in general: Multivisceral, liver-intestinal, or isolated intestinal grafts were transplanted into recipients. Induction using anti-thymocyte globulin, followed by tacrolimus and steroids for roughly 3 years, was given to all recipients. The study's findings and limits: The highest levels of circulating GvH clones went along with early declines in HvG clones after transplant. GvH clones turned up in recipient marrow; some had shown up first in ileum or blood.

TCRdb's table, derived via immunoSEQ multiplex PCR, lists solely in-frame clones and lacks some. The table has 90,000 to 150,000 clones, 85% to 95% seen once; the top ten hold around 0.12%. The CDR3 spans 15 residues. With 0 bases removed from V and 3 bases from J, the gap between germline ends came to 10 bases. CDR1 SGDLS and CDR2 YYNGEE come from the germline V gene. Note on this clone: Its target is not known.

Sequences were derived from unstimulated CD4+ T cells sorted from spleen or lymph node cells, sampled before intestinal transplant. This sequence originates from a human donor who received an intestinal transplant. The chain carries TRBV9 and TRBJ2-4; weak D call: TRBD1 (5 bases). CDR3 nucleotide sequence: TGTGCCAGCAGCGTAGGCAGGGCTGGCAAAAACATTCAGTACTTC. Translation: CASSVGRAGKNIQYF.